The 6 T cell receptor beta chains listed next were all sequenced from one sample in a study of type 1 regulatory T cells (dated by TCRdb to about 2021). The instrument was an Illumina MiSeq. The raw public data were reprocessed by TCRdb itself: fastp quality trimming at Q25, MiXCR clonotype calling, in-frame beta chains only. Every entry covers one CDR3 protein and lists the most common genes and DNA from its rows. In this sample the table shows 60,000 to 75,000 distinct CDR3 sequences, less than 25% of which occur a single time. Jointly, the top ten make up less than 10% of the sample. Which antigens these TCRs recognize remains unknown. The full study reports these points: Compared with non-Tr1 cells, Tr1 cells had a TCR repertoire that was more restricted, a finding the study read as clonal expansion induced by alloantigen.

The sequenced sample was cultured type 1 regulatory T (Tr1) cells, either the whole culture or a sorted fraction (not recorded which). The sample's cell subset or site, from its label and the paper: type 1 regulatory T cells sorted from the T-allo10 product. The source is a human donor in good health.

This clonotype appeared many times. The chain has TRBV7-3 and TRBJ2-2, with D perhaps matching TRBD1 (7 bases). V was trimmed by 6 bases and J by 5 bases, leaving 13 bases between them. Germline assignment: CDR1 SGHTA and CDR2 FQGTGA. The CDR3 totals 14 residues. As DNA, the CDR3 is TGTGCCAGCAGAGAACCAGGGGGGACCGGGGAGCTGTTTTTT. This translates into CASREPGGTGELFF.

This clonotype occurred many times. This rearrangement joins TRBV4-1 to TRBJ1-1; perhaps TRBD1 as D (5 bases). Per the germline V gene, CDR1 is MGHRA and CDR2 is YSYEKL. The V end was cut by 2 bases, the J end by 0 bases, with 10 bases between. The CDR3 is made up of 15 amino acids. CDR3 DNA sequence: TGCGCCAGCAGCCAACCCGGGACGGTGAACACTGAAGCTTTCTTT. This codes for CASSQPGTVNTEAFF.

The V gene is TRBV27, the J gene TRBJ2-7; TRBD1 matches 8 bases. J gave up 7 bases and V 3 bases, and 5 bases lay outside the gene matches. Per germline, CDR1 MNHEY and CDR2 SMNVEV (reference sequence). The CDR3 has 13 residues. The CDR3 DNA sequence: TGTGCCAGCAGTTTCCAGGGGGCGTGGGAGCAGTACTTC. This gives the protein CASSFQGAWEQYF.

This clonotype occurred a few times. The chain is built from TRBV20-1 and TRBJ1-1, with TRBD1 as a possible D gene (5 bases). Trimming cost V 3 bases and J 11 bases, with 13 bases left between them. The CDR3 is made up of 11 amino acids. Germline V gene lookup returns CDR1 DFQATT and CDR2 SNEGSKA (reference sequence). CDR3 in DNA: TGCAGTGCTAGGGGGACCCCGTTGGCTTTCTTT. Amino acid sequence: CSARGTPLAFF.

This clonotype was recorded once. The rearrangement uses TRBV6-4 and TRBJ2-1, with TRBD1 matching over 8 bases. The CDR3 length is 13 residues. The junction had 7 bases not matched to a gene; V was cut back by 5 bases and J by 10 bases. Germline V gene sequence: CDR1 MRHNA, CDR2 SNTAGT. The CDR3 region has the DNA TGTGCCAGCAGTACAAAGACAGGGGACGAGCAGTTCTTC. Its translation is CASSTKTGDEQFF.

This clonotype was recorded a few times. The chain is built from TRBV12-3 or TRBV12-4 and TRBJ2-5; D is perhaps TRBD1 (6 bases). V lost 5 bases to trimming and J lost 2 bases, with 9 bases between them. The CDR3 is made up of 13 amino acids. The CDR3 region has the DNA TGTGCCAGCAGTGGACAGCTTCAAGAGACCCAGTACTTC. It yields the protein CASSGQLQETQYF.